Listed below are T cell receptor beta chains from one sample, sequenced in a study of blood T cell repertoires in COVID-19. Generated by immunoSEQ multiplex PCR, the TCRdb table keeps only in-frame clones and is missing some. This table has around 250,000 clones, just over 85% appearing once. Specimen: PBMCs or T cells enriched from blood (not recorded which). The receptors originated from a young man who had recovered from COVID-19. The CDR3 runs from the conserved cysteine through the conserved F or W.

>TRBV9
CASSGLGQGNTEAFF
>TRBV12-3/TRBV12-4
CASSLAGSEQYF
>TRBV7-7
CASSPGTSGYNEQFF
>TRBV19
CASSTGVTAEETQYF
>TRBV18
CASSQAGANTEAFF
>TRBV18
CASSPMGQSYGYTF
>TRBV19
CASSIDMAQGIYTF
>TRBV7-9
CASSLAWDREVHGYTF
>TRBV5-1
CASSLAGVGEQYF
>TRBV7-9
CASSLGPLGTRTEAFF
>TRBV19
CASSMWGDQPQHF
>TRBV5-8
CASSLASQPQHF
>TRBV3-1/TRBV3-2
CASSPVTGTEAFF
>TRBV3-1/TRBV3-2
CASSSRRSPEPDTQYF